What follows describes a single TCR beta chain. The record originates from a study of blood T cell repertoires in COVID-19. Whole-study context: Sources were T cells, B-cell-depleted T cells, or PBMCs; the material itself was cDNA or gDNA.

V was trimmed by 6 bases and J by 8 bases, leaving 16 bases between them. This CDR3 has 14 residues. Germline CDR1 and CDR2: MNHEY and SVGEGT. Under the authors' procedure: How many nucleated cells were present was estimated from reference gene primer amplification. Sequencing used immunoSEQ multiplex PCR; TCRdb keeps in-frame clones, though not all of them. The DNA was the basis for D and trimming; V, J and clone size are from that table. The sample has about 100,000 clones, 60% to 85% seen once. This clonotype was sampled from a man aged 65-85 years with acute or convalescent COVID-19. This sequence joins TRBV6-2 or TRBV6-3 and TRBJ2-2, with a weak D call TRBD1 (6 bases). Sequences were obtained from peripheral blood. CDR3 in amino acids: CASSHTPQGGELFF. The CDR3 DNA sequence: TGTGCCAGCAGCCACACACCACAGGGAGGGGAGCTGTTTTTT.